These 11 T cell receptor beta chains originate from one sample sequenced in a study of blood T cell repertoires in COVID-19. Sequencing was performed with immunoSEQ multiplex PCR; in TCRdb, only in-frame clones are kept and a portion is missing. The sample includes 55,000 to 70,000 clones, roughly 90% of them seen just once. The specimen was peripheral blood. These receptors all come from a man in his forties with COVID-19, enrolled during active disease.

The chain links TRBV30 to TRBJ2-3, with 8 bases lining up with TRBD2. There are 15 residues in the CDR3. CDR1 is GTSNPN, CDR2 SVGIG, per germline (reference sequence). V was pared by 0 bases and J by 6 bases, with 8 bases of the junction left unmatched. The CDR3 DNA sequence: TGTGCCTGGAGTGTGATTAGCGGGGCGGGCGATACGCAGTATTTT. Its translation: CAWSVISGAGDTQYF.

The table lists this clone with a count of one. The rearrangement uses TRBV5-5 and TRBJ2-7; 8 nucleotides line up with TRBD1. V gave up 5 bases and J gave up 6 bases; unmatched junction bases: 10. Germline-derived CDR1 and CDR2 are SGHKS and YYEKEE (reference sequence). The CDR3 has 14 residues. The CDR3: CASSPDRGSVEQYF. CDR3 nucleotide sequence: TGTGCCAGCAGTCCCGACAGGGGCTCTGTCGAGCAGTACTTC.

V usage is TRBV28 and J usage is TRBJ1-2; D is possibly TRBD1 (6 bases). The V gene lost 8 bases and the J gene lost 6 bases, with 16 bases spanning the gap. The germline CDR1 and CDR2 sequences are MDHEN and SYDVKM. The CDR3 is 13 amino acids. This CDR3 reads CASLPGHIDGYTF. The CDR3 nucleotides read TGTGCCAGCCTCCCGGGACATATAGATGGCTACACCTTC.

The chain links TRBV19 to TRBJ2-3; a possible D gene is TRBD1 (5 bases). Trimming stripped 0 bases from V and 4 bases from J, with 17 bases between. Germline V lookup: CDR1 LNHDA, CDR2 SQIVND (reference sequence). This CDR3 is built from 17 residues. The chain's CDR3 is CASSIDSRASASDTQYF. CDR3 nucleotide sequence: TGTGCCAGTAGTATAGATTCCAGGGCCTCTGCGTCAGATACGCAGTATTTT.

The J gene is TRBJ1-6, the V gene TRBV4-1, with TRBD1 as a possible D gene (6 bases). Germline CDR1 MGHRA, CDR2 YSYEKL. V was shortened by 1 base and J by 8 bases, with 15 bases between the two germline ends. This CDR3 contains 16 residues. The CDR3 protein is CASSQGGAGVYSPLHF. The CDR3 DNA reads TGCGCCAGCAGCCAAGGGGGAGCAGGGGTCTATTCACCCCTCCACTTT.

The chain joins TRBV5-8 to TRBJ1-1; D is ambiguous. Trimming pared 0 bases from V and 3 bases from J, leaving 12 bases between. This CDR3 is 15 amino acids long. Germline V gene data show CDR1 as SGHTS and CDR2 as YDEGEE. The CDR3 loop reads CASSLGNPRDTEAFF. In DNA form, the CDR3 reads TGTGCCAGCAGCTTGGGGAACCCGAGGGACACTGAAGCTTTCTTT.

The chain combines TRBV3-1 (or the pseudogene TRBV3-2) with TRBJ1-1, with TRBD1 identical over 8 bases. Germline loops: CDR1 LGHDT, CDR2 YNNKEL (reference sequence). With 1 base clipped from V and 5 bases from J, the junction kept 6 bases outside the gene matches. The CDR3 consists of 15 residues. The CDR3 nucleotides are TGTGCCAGCAGCCAAGGTGTTCAGGGGGCAACTGAAGCTTTCTTT. Its translation is CASSQGVQGATEAFF.

The chain carries TRBV5-4 and TRBJ2-7; 10 bases match TRBD1. The CDR3 sequence is 14 residues long. J gave up 5 bases and V 9 bases, and 11 bases lay outside the gene matches. Germline CDR1 SGHNT, CDR2 YYREEE (reference sequence). CDR3 loop: CATTKWDRGDEQYF. The CDR3 bases are TGTGCCACCACAAAATGGGACAGGGGCGACGAGCAGTACTTC. Filled out from reference TRBV5-4 and TRBJ2-7, the complete variable domain reads ETGVTQSPTHLIKTRGQQVTLRCSSQSGHNTVSWYQQALGQGPQFIFQYYREEENGRGNFPPRFSGLQFPNYSSELNVNALELDDSALYLCATTKWDRGDEQYFGPGTRLTVT.

This chain joins TRBV27 and TRBJ2-3; tentatively, D is TRBD2 (5 bases). Germline V lookup: CDR1 MNHEY, CDR2 SMNVEV (reference sequence). The CDR3 spans 14 residues. V was shortened by 5 bases and J by 5 bases, with 14 bases between the two germline ends. The CDR3 protein is CASSPTGLGDTQYF. As DNA, the CDR3 is TGTGCCAGCAGTCCGACGGGGTTGGGAGATACGCAGTATTTT.

This clone was recorded only once. This rearrangement joins TRBV11-2 to TRBJ2-3, with 8 bases fitting TRBD2. V dropped 0 bases and J dropped 0; count of bases not matched to a gene: 8. Germline-derived CDR1 and CDR2 are SGHAT and FQNNGV. The CDR3 spans 18 residues. CDR3 bases: TGTGCCAGCAGCTTAGATGAGGTGGGACTAGGTAGCACAGATACGCAGTATTTT. It encodes CASSLDEVGLGSTDTQYF.

The CDR3 reads CASSWGPGANVLTF. DNA of the CDR3: TGTGCCAGTAGTTGGGGCCCTGGGGCCAACGTCCTGACTTTC. V and J are TRBV19 and TRBJ2-6; weak D call: TRBD1 (5 bases). Per germline, CDR1 LNHDA and CDR2 SQIVND (reference sequence). There are 14 residues in the CDR3. V gave up 5 bases and J gave up 2 bases, with 7 bases separating them.